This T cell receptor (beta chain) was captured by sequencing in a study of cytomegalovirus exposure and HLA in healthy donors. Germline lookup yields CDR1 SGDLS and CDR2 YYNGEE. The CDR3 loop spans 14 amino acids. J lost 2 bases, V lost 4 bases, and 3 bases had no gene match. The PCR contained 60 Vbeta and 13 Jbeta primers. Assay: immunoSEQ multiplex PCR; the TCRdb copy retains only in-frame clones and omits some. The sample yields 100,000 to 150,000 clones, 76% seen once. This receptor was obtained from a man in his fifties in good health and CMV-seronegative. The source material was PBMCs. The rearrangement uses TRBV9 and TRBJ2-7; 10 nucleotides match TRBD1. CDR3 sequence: CASSPDRGPYEQYF. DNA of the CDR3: TGTGCCAGCAGCCCTGACAGGGGGCCCTACGAGCAGTACTTC.